This T cell receptor beta chain was retrieved from a study of blood T cells in healthy people across ages. Sample-barcoded 5' priming and a J-beta primer mix drove a second PCR of 7 to 11 cycles. TCRdb ran MiXCR on the 5' RACE reads and lists one entry per CDR3 protein. The sample carries over a million distinct CDR3 sequences, less than 50% recorded once. This clonotype was picked up one time. Germline values: CDR1 DFQATT, CDR2 SNEGSKA (reference sequence). Losses at the gene ends were 1 base for V and 0 bases for J; bases not matched to a gene: 5. CDR3 size: 16 residues. The chain uses TRBV20-1 and TRBJ2-3, with 9 bases aligning to TRBD1. This clonotype was obtained from a woman aged 55-69 years in good health. The material sequenced was blood. Here the CDR3 DNA reads TGCAGTGCTAGAGGTTCACAGGGGGCGAGCACAGATACGCAGTATTTT. Its protein product is CSARGSQGASTDTQYF.